The subject of this entry is one T cell receptor beta chain. What it binds is not known. TCR templates, around 100,000 per sample, were assayed. The repertoire was sequenced with immunoSEQ multiplex PCR; TCRdb's copy has only in-frame clones and lacks some. The repertoire holds 90,000 to 150,000 clones, with over 85% as singletons. The source of the sample is a study of siplizumab effects on memory and regulatory T cells. Regarding the study as a whole: Where siplizumab was present, mappable alloreactive CD4+ clones averaged roughly 66% Treg-derived, compared with 25% to 30% in controls.

V lost 6 bases and J 5 bases, leaving 16 bases between the germline ends. Germline lookup yields CDR1 MDHEN and CDR2 SYDVKM. The CDR3 loop spans 14 amino acids. The V gene is TRBV28, the J gene TRBJ1-1; D is perhaps TRBD1 (6 bases). The specimen was non-Treg CD4+ T cells sorted from blood. This clonotype was sampled from a human donor in good health. The CDR3: CASRTWDILTEAFF. CDR3 DNA sequence: TGTGCCAGCAGAACGTGGGACATCCTGACTGAAGCTTTCTTT.